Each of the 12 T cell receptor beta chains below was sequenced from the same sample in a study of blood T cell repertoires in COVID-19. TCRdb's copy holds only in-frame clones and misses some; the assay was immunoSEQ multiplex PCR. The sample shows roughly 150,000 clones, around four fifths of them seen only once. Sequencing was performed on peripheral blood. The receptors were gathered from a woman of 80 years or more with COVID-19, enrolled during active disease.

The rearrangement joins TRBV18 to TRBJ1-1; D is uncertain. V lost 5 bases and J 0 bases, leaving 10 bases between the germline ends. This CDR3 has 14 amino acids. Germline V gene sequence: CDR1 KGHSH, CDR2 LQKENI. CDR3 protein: CASSNSFMNTEAFF. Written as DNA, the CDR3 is TGTGCCAGCTCAAACAGCTTTATGAACACTGAAGCTTTCTTT.

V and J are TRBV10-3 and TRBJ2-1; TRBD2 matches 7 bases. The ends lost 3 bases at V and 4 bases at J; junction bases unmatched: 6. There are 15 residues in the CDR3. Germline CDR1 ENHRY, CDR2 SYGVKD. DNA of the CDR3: TGTGCCATCAGTGACGGGCCTAGCGGATACAATGAGCAGTTCTTC. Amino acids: CAISDGPSGYNEQFF.

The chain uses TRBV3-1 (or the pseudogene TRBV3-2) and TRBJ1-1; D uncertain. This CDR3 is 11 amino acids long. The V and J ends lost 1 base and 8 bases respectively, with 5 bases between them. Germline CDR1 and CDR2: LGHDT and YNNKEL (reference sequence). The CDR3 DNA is TGTGCCAGCAGCCAAGGACTAGAAGCTTTCTTT. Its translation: CASSQGLEAFF.

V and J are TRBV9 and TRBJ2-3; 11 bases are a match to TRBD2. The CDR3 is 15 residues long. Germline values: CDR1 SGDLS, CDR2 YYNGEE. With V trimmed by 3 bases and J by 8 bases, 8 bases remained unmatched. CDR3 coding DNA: TGTGCCAGCAGCGCGACTAGCGGGGACATGGGTACGCAGTATTTT. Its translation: CASSATSGDMGTQYF.

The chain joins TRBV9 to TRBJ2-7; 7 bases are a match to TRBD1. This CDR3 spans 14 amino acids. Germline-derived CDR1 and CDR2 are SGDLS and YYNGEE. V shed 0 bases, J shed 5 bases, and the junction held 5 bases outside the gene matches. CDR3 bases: TGTGCCAGCAGCGTAGAACAGGGGTCCAACGAGCAGTACTTC. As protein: CASSVEQGSNEQYF.

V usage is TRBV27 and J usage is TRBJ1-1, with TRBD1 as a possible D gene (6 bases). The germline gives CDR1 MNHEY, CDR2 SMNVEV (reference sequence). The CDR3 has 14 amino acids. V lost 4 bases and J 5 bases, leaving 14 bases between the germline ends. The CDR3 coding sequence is TGTGCCAGCAGTTGGCGGGGGGCGACGACTGAAGCTTTCTTT. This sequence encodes CASSWRGATTEAFF.

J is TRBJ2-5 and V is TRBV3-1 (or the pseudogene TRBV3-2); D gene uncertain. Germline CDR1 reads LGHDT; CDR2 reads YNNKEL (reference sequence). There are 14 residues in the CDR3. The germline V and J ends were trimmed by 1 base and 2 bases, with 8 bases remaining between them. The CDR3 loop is CASSQGPNQETQYF. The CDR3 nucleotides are TGTGCCAGCAGCCAAGGCCCTAATCAAGAGACCCAGTACTTC.

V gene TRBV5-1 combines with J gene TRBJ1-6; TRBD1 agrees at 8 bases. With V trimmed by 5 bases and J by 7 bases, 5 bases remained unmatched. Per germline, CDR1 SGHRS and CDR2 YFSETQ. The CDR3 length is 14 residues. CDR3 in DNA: TGCGCCAGCAGTTCCGACAGGGGCAATTCACCCCTCCACTTT. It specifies CASSSDRGNSPLHF.

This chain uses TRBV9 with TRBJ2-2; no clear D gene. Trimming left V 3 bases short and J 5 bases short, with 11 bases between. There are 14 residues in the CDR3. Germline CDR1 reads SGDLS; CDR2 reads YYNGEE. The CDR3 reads CASSATIQTGELFF. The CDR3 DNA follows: TGTGCCAGCAGCGCCACCATCCAGACCGGGGAGCTGTTTTTT.

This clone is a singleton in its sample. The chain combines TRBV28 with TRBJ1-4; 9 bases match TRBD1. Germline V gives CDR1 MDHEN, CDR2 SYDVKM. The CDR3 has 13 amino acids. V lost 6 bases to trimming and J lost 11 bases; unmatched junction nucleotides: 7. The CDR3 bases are TGTGCCAGCAGGGTGGGACAGGGTGACAAACTGTTTTTT. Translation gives CASRVGQGDKLFF.

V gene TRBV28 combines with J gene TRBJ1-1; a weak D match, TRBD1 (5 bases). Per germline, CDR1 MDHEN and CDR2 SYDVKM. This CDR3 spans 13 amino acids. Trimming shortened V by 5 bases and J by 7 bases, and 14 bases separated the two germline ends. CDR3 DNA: TGTGCCAGCAGTATATACAAGGGACTTGAAGCTTTCTTT. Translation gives CASSIYKGLEAFF.

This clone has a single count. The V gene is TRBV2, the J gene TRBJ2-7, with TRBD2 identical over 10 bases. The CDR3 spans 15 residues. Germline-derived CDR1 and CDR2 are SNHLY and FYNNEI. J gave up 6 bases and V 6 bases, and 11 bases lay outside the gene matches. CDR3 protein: CASRLELAGMREQYF. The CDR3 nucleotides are TGTGCCAGCAGGCTCGAACTAGCGGGAATGCGCGAGCAGTACTTC.